The entry below describes one T cell receptor beta chain. No antigen is known for it. A CD45RA-negative memory subset and a CD45RA+ naive subset were separated from the CD4+ cells. Generated by immunoSEQ multiplex PCR, the TCRdb table keeps only in-frame clones and is missing some. The sample shows about 2.3 million clones, around 90% of them seen only once. This entry is derived from a study of shared clonotypes between healthy human individuals. Turning to the study itself: The donor group consisted of a couple of women and three men, aged 18 to 49. General study findings and limits: Estimated clonotype richness was generally higher in naive than memory subsets.

Germline CDR1 MGHRA, CDR2 YSYEKL. This CDR3 has 21 amino acids. J lost 3 bases, V lost 6 bases, and 20 bases had no gene match. Sequenced: naive CD4+ T cells from PBMCs. Subset described: CD45RA+ positively selected. This TCR came from a man aged 18 to 29 in good health. Some clones in this sample may be carry-over from other donors' samples. The chain is built from TRBV4-1 and TRBJ2-3; 14 bases are shared with TRBD2. DNA for the CDR3: TGCGCCAGCAGGCCAAGTTTCCTTCCGACTAGCGGGAGGGCCAGGACAGATACGCAGTATTTT. The encoded protein is CASRPSFLPTSGRARTDTQYF.